The present entry profiles one TCR beta chain with its context. Its antigen is as yet unknown. Germline V CDR1 and CDR2: SGHTA, FQGNSA. This CDR3 is 14 amino acids long. Trimming left V 1 base short and J 3 bases short, with 9 bases between. TCRdb redid the calling of the 5' RACE reads with MiXCR, one entry per CDR3 protein. The sample consists of hundreds of thousands of distinct CDR3 sequences, 7% to 10% of them appearing once. The data stem from a study of T-cell memory formation after mild COVID-19. Study conclusions and caveats: Contracting CD4+ clones lay largely in CM and EM, with CD8+ ones residing in EMRA.

Sequenced material: PBMCs or a T cell subset sorted from them (not recorded which). The chain combines TRBV7-2 with TRBJ2-5; D remains unclear. The receptor was derived from a man between 18 and 29 years old who had mild COVID-19 (a few samples of this study predate the infection). Cell type and time point are not known. In DNA form, the CDR3 reads TGTGCCAGCAGCTTAGAAGATAGCAAAGAGACCCAGTACTTC. Translated: CASSLEDSKETQYF.